This TCR beta chain was documented in a study of identical twins listed by TCRdb under 2016. Study-wide context: TCR alpha and beta repertoires from monozygotic twins, unrelated adults of various ages and cord blood were deep-sequenced to test whether fetal clonotypes persist. To rule out contamination, the twin experiments were replicated at different times with different library preparation protocols. Findings and caveats that apply to the study as a whole: In beta out-of-frame sequences, excess twin sharing was weaker, because having fewer shared sequences lowered the signal-to-noise ratio. Compared with coincidental sharing between unrelated individuals, out-of-frame TCR alpha sequences shared between twins had an excess of sequences with low generation probability. Invariant T cells such as MAIT and iNKT could partly confound zero-insertion analyses, though diverse VJ usage argued against this for most clonotypes. Recombination models systematically underestimated out-of-frame TCR alpha sharing in monozygotic twins but agreed with sharing between unrelated individuals. Fewer insertions were carried by abundant cord blood beta clonotypes; a weaker similar trend was observed in young adult naive repertoires, while no such trend was observed in memory repertoires. Because the same donors could not be followed over many years, conclusions were based on cross-sectional statistical analysis.

Libraries were constructed by 5' RACE. TCRdb records Illumina HiSeq 2000 as the sequencer. A universal primer binding site was added through template switching, and the final cDNA carried a unique molecular identifier so that TCR cDNA molecules could be counted accurately. First-strand cDNA for TCR alpha and beta chains was synthesized from specific primers in the conserved constant-segment region. To control for contamination, every cDNA library was double barcoded, receiving both a SMART-Mk sample barcode and Illumina barcodes. TruSeq adapter sequences and Illumina sample barcodes were added in two successive PCR steps. The TCR alpha and beta cDNA libraries were sequenced on the Illumina HiSeq platform using custom primers. Processing in the source paper ran as follows. MiGEC was used to process raw reads and extract unique molecular identifiers, and MiXCR was used to find CDR3 positions. Recombination models were inferred per individual with the repgenHMM and IGoR tools using an EM algorithm. The analysis of shared clonotypes was done with the tcR package in R, with sharing normalized by the product of cloneset sizes. To study raw recombination without the effects of thymic and clonal selection, out-of-frame nonproductive sequences were analyzed. The public sequencing data were trimmed at Q25 with fastp and processed into clonotypes with MiXCR by TCRdb, which kept only in-frame beta chains. Each entry merges the rows of one CDR3 protein and shows their most common DNA and genes. These V and J calls derive from TCRdb rather than the authors' analysis. A total of a few hundred thousand distinct CDR3 sequences appear in this sample, nearly 10% of them only once. More than 2.5% of the sample is held by the ten biggest clonotypes.

This clonotype was recorded many times. It lacks a known antigen. Base qualities are not recorded, but no much larger clone differs from it by a single base. Only healthy Caucasian donors were included. The twin cohort comprised three pairs of female monozygotic twins, all aged about 18 to 29 years. The RNA used for TCR libraries was isolated from peripheral blood mononuclear cells. This same sample was also taken into another study, of yellow fever vaccine responses in identical twins. The second paper states: The T cell response to vaccination in identical twins was reported by the authors to appear partly convergent and partly personalized. In the study, vaccine-responding T cell clones were precisely tracked in identical twins.

The sequencing input was PBMCs. The source of this sequence is a woman aged 18 to 35 in good health.

The nucleotide sequence reads TGTGCCAGCAGCCTGGGACAGGGGGCTTGGAGCAATCAGCCCCAGCATTTT. Translation gives CASSLGQGAWSNQPQHF. The receptor chain draws on TRBV7-2 and TRBJ1-5, and 12 junctional nucleotides match TRBD1. Looking up the germline V gene yields CDR1 SGHTA and CDR2 FQGNSA. The cysteine opens and the phenylalanine closes a CDR3 of 17 amino acids. Only the CDR3 portion is preserved as DNA: 51 bases, with reading frame beginning at the first base. V is trimmed back by 5 bases and J by 1 base, and the junction contains 6 bases that no gene match accounts for.